The T cell receptor (beta chain) under discussion was sequenced for a study of blood T cells in healthy people across ages. As to this clonotype: One end of the junction fails to match germline, which may point to a read error.

The authors isolated at least 6.5 million PBMCs per sample. PCR was performed a second time for about 6 to 12 cycles using a sample-barcoded 5' primer and a J-beta primer mix. TCRdb redid the calling of the 5' RACE reads with MiXCR, one entry per CDR3 protein. Of some 1 million distinct CDR3 sequences detected, roughly 45% appear once; the ten largest clones hold about 19%. The sequenced sample was blood. The TCR originated in a woman aged 55-69 years in good health.

The CDR3 loop is CSARSGTSGRGYEQHF. The CDR3 DNA sequence: TGCAGTGCTAGGTCCGGGACTAGCGGGAGGGGGTACGAGCAGCACTTC. The V gene is TRBV20-1, the J gene TRBJ2-7, with TRBD2 matching over 16 bases. Per germline, CDR1 DFQATT and CDR2 SNEGSKA (reference sequence). There are 16 residues in the CDR3.